This TCR beta chain was captured in a study of T cells expressing NK-cell markers. CDR3 size: 17 residues. The germline V gene has CDR1 SGHDT and CDR2 YYEEEE. TCRdb reworked the 5' RACE reads into one entry per CDR3 protein, no DNA. The ten most abundant clones cover about 0.4% of a sample with some 280,000 distinct CDR3 sequences. This TCR was recovered from a man younger than 35 in good health. The chain has TRBV5-6 and TRBJ2-3; the TCRdb D gene call, TRBD2, has no DNA to confirm it. The specimen was blood T cells: a sorted CD56 or NKG2C T cell subset, CD4+ or CD8+ T cells, or bulk PBMC T cells (not recorded which). The CDR3 is CASSLVDSGRATDTQYF.